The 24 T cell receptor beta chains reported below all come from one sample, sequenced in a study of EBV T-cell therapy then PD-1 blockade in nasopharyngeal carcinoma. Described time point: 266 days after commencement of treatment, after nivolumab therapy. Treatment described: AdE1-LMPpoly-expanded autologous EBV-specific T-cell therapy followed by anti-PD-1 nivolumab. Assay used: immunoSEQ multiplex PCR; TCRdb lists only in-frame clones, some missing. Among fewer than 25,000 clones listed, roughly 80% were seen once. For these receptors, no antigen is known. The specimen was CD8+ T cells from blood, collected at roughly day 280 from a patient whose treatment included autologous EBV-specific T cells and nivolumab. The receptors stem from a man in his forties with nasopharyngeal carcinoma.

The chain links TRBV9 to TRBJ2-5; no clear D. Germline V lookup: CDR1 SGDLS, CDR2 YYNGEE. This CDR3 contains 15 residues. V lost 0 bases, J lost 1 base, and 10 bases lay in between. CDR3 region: CASSVEYRLQETQYF. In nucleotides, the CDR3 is TGTGCCAGCAGCGTAGAGTACAGACTCCAAGAGACCCAGTACTTC.

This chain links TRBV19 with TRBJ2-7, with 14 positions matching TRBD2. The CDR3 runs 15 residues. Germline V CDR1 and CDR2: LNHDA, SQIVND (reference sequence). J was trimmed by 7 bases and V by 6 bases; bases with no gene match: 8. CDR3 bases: TGTGCCAGTAGGGGACTAGCGGGGGACCTCGGAGAGCAGTACTTC. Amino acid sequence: CASRGLAGDLGEQYF.

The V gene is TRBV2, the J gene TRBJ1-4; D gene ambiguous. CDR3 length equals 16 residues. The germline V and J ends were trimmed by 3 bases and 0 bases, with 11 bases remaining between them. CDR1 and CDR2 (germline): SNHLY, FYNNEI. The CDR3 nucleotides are TGTGCCAGCAGTGATGAGACAATCACAACTAATGAAAAACTGTTTTTT. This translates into CASSDETITTNEKLFF.

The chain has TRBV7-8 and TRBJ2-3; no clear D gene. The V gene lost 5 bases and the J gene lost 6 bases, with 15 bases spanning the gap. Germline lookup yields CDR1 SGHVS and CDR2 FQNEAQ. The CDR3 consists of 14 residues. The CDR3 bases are TGTGCCAGCAGCCTCCGACCCTATGGTGATACGCAGTATTTT. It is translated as CASSLRPYGDTQYF.

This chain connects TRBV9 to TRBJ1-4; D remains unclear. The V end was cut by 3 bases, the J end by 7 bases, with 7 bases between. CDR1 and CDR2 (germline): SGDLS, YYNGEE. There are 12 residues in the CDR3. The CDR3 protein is CASSGVGEKLFF. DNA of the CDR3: TGTGCCAGCAGCGGAGTGGGTGAAAAACTGTTTTTT.

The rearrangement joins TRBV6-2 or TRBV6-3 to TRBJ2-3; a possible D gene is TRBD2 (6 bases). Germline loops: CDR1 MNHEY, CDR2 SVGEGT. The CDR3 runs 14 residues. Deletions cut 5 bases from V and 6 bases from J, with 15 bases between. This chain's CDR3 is CASSTRGEADTQYF. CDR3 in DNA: TGTGCCAGCAGTACGCGGGGCGAGGCGGATACGCAGTATTTT.

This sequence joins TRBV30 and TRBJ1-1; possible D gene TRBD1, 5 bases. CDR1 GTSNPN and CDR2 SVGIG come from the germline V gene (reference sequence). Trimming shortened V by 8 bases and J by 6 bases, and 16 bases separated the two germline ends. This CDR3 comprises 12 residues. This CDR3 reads CALDTLVAEAFF. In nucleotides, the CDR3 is TGTGCCCTGGACACCCTCGTGGCTGAAGCTTTCTTT. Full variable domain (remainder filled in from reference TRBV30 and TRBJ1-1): SQTIHQWPATLVQPVGSPLSLECTVEGTSNPNLYWYRQAAGRGLQLLFYSVGIGQISSEVPQNLSASRPQDRQFILSSKKLLLSDSGFYLCALDTLVAEAFFGQGTRLTVV.

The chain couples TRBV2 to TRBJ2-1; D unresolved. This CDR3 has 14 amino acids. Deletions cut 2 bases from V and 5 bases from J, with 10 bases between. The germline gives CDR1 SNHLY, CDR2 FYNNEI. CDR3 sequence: CASSELGPHNEQFF. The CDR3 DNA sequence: TGTGCCAGCAGTGAACTTGGTCCGCACAATGAGCAGTTCTTC.

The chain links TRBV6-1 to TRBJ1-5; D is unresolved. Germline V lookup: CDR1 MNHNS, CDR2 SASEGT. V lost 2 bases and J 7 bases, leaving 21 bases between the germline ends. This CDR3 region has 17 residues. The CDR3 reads CASSETAAGYSGQPQHF. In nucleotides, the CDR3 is TGTGCCAGCAGTGAAACGGCTGCGGGGTACAGTGGACAGCCCCAGCATTTT.

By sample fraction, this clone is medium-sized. The CDR3: CASSREGRVNQPQHF. The CDR3 DNA is TGCGCCAGCAGCCGCGAGGGCAGGGTTAATCAGCCCCAGCATTTT. The chain is built from TRBV4-1 and TRBJ1-5; TRBD1 might be the D (5 bases). The germline gives CDR1 MGHRA, CDR2 YSYEKL. The CDR3 contains 15 residues. Trimming removed 4 bases from V and 4 bases from J, with 14 bases in between.

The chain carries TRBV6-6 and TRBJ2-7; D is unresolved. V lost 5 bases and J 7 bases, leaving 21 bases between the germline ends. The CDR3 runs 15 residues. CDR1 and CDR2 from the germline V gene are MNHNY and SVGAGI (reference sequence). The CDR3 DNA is TGTGCCAGCAGTCCCACGAGCGTGGGATCGAGAGAGCAGTACTTC. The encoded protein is CASSPTSVGSREQYF.

The CDR3 sequence is CASSHWGNGYTF. The CDR3 DNA is TGCGCCAGCAGCCATTGGGGGAATGGCTACACCTTC. The genes are TRBV4-3 and TRBJ1-2; a possible D gene is TRBD1 (5 bases). The CDR3 has 12 residues. In germline, CDR1 is LGHNA, CDR2 YSLEER. V was trimmed by 3 bases and J by 6 bases, leaving 8 bases between them.

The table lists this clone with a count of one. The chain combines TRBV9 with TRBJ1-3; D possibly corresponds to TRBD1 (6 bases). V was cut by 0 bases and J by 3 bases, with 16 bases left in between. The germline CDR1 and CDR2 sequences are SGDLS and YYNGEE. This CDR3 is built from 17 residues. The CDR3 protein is CASSVGFTTGGGNTIYF. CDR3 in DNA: TGTGCCAGCAGCGTAGGATTTACGACAGGCGGTGGAAACACCATATATTTT.

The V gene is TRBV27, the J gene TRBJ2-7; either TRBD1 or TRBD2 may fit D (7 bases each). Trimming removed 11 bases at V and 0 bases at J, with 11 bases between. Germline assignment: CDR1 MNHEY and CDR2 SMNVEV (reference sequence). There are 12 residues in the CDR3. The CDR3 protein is CASRGGSYEQYF. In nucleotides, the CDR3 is TGTGCCTCCAGGGGGGGCTCCTACGAGCAGTACTTC.

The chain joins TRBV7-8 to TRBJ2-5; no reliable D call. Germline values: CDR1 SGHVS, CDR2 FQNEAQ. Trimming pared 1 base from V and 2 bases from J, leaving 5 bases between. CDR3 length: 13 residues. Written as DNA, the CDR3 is TGTGCCAGCAGCTTAGTGGGGCAAGAGACCCAGTACTTC. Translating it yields CASSLVGQETQYF.

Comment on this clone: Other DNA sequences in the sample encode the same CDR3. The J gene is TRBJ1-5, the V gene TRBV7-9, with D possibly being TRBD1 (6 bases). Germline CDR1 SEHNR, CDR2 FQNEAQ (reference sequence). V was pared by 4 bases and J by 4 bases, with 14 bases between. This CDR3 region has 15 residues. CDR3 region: CASSSSGAGNQPQHF. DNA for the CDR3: TGTGCCAGCAGCTCCTCAGGGGCCGGGAATCAGCCCCAGCATTTT.

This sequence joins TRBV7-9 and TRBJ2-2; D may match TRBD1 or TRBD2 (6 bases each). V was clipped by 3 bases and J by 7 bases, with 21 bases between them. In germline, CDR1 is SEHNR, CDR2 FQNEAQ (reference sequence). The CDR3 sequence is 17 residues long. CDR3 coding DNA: TGTGCCAGCAGCTTTGTCGGGGGACACAAAAAAAGCGGGGAGCTGTTTTTT. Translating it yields CASSFVGGHKKSGELFF.

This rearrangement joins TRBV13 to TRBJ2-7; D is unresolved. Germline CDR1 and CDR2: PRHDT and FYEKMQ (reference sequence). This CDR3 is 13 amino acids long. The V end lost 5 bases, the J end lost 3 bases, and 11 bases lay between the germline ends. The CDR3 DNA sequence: TGTGCCAGCAGCAAACCAAATGTCTACGAGCAGTACTTC. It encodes CASSKPNVYEQYF.

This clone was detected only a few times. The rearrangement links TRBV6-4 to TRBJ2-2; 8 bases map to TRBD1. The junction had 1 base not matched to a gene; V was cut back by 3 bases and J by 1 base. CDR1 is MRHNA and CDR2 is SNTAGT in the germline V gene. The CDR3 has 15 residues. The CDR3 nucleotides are TGTGCCAGCAGTGAAGGGACAGGGAACACCGGGGAGCTGTTTTTT. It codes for CASSEGTGNTGELFF.

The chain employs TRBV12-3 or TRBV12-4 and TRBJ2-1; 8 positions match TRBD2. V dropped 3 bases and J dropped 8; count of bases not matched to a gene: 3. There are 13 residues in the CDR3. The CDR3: CASSFGGADEQFF. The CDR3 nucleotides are TGTGCCAGCAGTTTCGGGGGGGCCGATGAGCAGTTCTTC.

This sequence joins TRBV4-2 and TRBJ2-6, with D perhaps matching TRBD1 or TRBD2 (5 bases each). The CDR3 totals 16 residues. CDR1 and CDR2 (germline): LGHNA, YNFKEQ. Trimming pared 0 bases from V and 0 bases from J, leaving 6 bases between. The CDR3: CASSQEGTSGANVLTF. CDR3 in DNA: TGTGCCAGCAGCCAAGAGGGGACCTCTGGGGCCAACGTCCTGACTTTC.

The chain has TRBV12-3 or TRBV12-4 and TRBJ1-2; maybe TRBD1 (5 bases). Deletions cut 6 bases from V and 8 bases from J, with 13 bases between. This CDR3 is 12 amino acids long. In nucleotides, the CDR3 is TGTGCCAGCAGCTTTGGAGGGGTAGGCTACACCTTC. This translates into CASSFGGVGYTF.

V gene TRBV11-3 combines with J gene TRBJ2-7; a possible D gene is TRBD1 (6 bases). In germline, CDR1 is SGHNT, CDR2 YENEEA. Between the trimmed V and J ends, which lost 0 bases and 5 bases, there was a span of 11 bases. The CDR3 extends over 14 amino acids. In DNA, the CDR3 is TGTGCCAGCAGCTTAGAGAACAGGGCCGACGAGCAGTACTTC. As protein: CASSLENRADEQYF.

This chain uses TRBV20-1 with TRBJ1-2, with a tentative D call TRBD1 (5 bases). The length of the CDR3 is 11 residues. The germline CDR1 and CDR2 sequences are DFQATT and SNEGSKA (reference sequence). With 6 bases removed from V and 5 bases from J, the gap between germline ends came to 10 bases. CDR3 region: CSAEKGYGYTF. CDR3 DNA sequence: TGCAGTGCCGAAAAGGGGTATGGCTACACCTTC.